This TCR beta chain was documented in a study of T-cell reconstitution after alpha-beta-depleted transplantation in children. Overall study findings and caveats: After one year, T-cell counts and TCRbeta diversity mostly came from new T cells. Several hundred expanded graft clones reportedly were the source of alpha-beta T cells about two months after transplant. In some patients, recipient T cells and intrathymic progenitors surviving conditioning explained high day-60 diversity.

Trimming took 2 bases from V and 4 from J; bases not matched to a gene: 5. Per germline, CDR1 SEHNR and CDR2 FQNEAQ (reference sequence). The CDR3 sequence is 16 residues long. The sample holds many counts of this clonotype. The antigen is not known. TCRbeta library construction was performed incorporating unique molecular identifiers. TCRdb re-called the PCR reads with MiXCR, one entry per CDR3 protein. The table shows hundreds of thousands of distinct CDR3 sequences, with roughly 11% occurring only once. This receptor was identified in a child under two years old with acute myeloid leukemia, due to receive a stem cell transplant. The source was PBMCs, collected before TCRalphabeta/CD19-depleted stem cell transplant. The rearrangement uses TRBV7-9 and TRBJ2-1, with 10 bases matching TRBD2. In DNA form, the CDR3 reads TGTGCCAGCAGCTTAACACTAGCGGGGCTATACAATGAGCAGTTCTTC. This sequence encodes CASSLTLAGLYNEQFF.